Here is one T cell receptor beta chain with its context. Its binding antigen is unknown. Base qualities are not recorded, but no much larger clone differs from it by a single base. Trimming removed 7 bases from V and 6 bases from J; the gene matches leave 13 bases unexplained. The CDR3 runs 15 residues from the cysteine to the phenylalanine. Just CDR3 DNA is preserved here, 45 bases in frame from base 1. Per the germline V gene, SQVTM is the CDR1 and ANQGSEA is the CDR2. This record belongs to a study of blood T cell repertoires in COVID-19 (TCRdb year 2020). About the study as a whole: Collaborator samples came from the United States, Italy and Spain and covered acute and convalescent phases of COVID-19. The material from the prospective study consisted of cDNA or gDNA derived from T cells, B-cell-depleted T cells, or PBMCs. Subjects who had been exposed to COVID-19, were actively infected with it, or had recovered from it provided the deeply sampled blood TCRbeta repertoires that made up the dataset. The repertoires were released in a freely available public database intended as a resource for research on the immune response to SARS-CoV-2. The samples were drawn from two sources: the first 160 participants of the ongoing ImmuneRACE study, and 1,000 to 1,500 subjects contributed by 6 global collaborators. Nearly every sample came with metadata listing a de-identified subject ID, COVID-19 status, age in years and sex. Where available, HLA class I and class II types were obtained from metadata supplied by the sample provider rather than from assay-based typing.

In the prospective study, participants were about 18 to 89 years old, resided in fewer than 25 geographic areas of the United States, and were enrolled through a virtual design. Cohort assignment in the prospective study relied on participant-reported clinical history from a screening survey and a study questionnaire. ImmuneRACE Cohort 3 recovered participants were defined by two consecutive negative NP/OP PCR tests, healthcare professional clearance, or symptom resolution. Each participant in the prospective study had whole blood, serum and a nasopharyngeal or oropharyngeal swab collected by mobile phlebotomists. Additional blood draws and questionnaires over an approximately 2-month period could optionally be provided by prospective study participants. Before DNA extraction, blood samples from the prospective study were shipped at room temperature or frozen. TCRbeta CDR3 regions were amplified from genomic DNA using the immunoSEQ Assay, a bias-controlled multiplex PCR. In the paper's pipeline: Within the assay, amplification of reference gene primers was used to estimate how many nucleated cells each sample contained. To quantify the absolute abundance of each unique TCRbeta CDR3 rearrangement, sequence reads were collapsed and filtered. For each sample, productive Simpson clonality was calculated by taking the square root of Simpson's diversity index across productive rearrangements. The table comes from immuneACCESS by way of TCRdb, which keeps in-frame sequences with V and J called. Part of the clones is missing from these tables; in studies checked, under half for an unresolved V gene and the rest for unknown reasons. V and J calls and clone size are given by that table; D and trimming were obtained from the DNA. Here the sample has hundreds of thousands of clones; 89% occur a single time. About 5.2% of the sample goes to the ten largest clones.

What the study reported, not specific to this receptor: Clinical and demographic metadata were provided uncurated, with the amount varying by source and participant.

The chain employs TRBV29-1 and TRBJ2-3; 10 junctional bases match TRBD2. The sample comprised PBMCs or T cells enriched from blood (not recorded which). This receptor was identified in a man aged 55 to 70 who had recovered from COVID-19. The CDR3 region reads CSADPSGSRRDTQYF. In nucleotides, the sequence is TGCAGCGCAGACCCTAGCGGGAGCCGAAGGGATACGCAGTATTTT.